This TCR beta chain was sequenced in a study of T cell responses to AZD1222 COVID-19 vaccine (dated by TCRdb to the early 2020s). With regard to the full study: AZD1222 recipients whose second dose came at about 4 weeks and those whose second dose came at about 12 weeks were combined into one group, since spike-specific TCR depth and breadth did not differ between the two schedules. A total of around 240 trial participants underwent TCR sequencing, of whom 200 to 220 received two doses of AZD1222 and around 26 received two doses of the MenACWY control vaccine. Enrollment into the trials was organized by age into subgroups of 18-55, 56-69 and 70-plus years, and those subgroups contained approximately 150, 30 and 60 TCR-sequenced participants, respectively. Overall study results and their limits: Conclusions about previously exposed vaccinees are limited, since just six or seven AZD1222 recipients were seropositive for SARS-CoV-2 at baseline. CD4 TCRs associated with the vaccine covered the entire spike protein, and the dominant responses were in regions 160-218 and 743-854. The 56-69-year group was small, and its depth increase did not reach significance, likely because of low power. Participants were mostly white British, with more females than males. The authors suggested clonal diversity may have been underestimated. Because no day 14 peak-response samples were available, repertoires were characterized only after the peak T cell response. Epitopes outside the regions mutated in the B.1.351 and B.1.1.7 variants were reportedly recognized by nearly half of the unique spike-specific TCRs. After two AZD1222 doses, spike-specific TCR breadth and depth were significantly higher than at day 0 and than in MenACWY recipients.

Concerning this clone itself: The specificity of this receptor is unknown. One base away there is no much larger clone; base qualities are not given.

The germline V gene gives CDR1 as MDHEN and CDR2 as SYDVKM. The V end loses 5 bases and the J end loses 0 bases, and a stretch of 15 bases separates them. Reading from cysteine to phenylalanine, the CDR3 counts 16 amino acids. The CDR3 DNA has 48 bases and is translated from base 1. The CDR3 regions of human TCRbeta chains were subjected to immunosequencing. As for how the authors treated the data: TCRs in the repertoires were compared against a reference library of SARS-CoV-2-specific TCRs that had been generated with the MIRA antigen-specificity platform. Breadth meant the fraction of unique TCRs that were SARS-CoV-2-associated, whereas depth meant the fraction of total T cells that were SARS-CoV-2-associated. Using the MIRA data, every spike-specific TCR was mapped to the spike region that the TCR reacted to and assigned to either a CD4 or a CD8 class. Log10-transformed breadth and depth values were compared by one-way ANOVA with Sidak's multiple comparisons tests. Entries here come from immuneACCESS through TCRdb and include only in-frame sequences with V and J called. Some clones fail to appear in such tables; in the studies checked, an unresolved V gene covers under half of the shortfall, and the cause of the remainder is unknown. V and J calls and clone size are given by that table; D and trimming were obtained from the DNA. The sample data list about 130,000 clones, and around four fifths of these were observed just once. The ten largest account for about 4% of the sample.

Sample time point, as interpreted from the label and publication: baseline before first vaccination. Samples from vaccinated people were obtained from the UK trials COV001 and COV002, which included a single-blind randomized controlled phase 2/3 trial of AZD1222 (ChAdOx1 nCoV-19) in healthy adults. For TCRbeta chain sequencing, PBMC samples from trial participants were taken at day 0 and at day 28 after the second dose. The receptor was derived from an adult in good health. In this chain, TRBV28 is recombined with TRBJ2-3, with TRBD1 perhaps the D gene, on 5 matching bases. The source material was peripheral blood, sampled on day 0 of AZD1222 vaccination. The CDR3 sequence is CASSPPAGISTDTQYF. In nucleotide form, the sequence is TGTGCCAGCAGTCCCCCGGCAGGGATTAGCACAGATACGCAGTATTTT.